The 24 T cell receptor beta chains in this list originate from one sample, sequenced in a study of glioma-infiltrating T cells. TCR alpha and beta CDR3 regions were amplified from RNA using iRepertoire nested multiplex PCR. TCRdb reprocessed the multiplex PCR reads via MiXCR and lists one record per CDR3 protein. The sample has about 410,000 distinct CDR3 sequences, about 40% seen once. Sequenced: glioma tissue, nonneoplastic brain tissue, or PBMCs (not recorded which). Receptors originate from a human donor with low-grade glioma or glioblastoma, undergoing nonglioma brain surgery, or in good health (not recorded which).

The chain recombines TRBV20-1 with TRBJ2-1; a weak D match, TRBD1 (5 bases). The CDR3 has 13 residues. V lost 2 bases to trimming and J lost 6 bases, with 11 bases between them. The germline gives CDR1 DFQATT, CDR2 SNEGSKA (reference sequence). The chain's CDR3 is CSARRGLGNEQFF. The CDR3 nucleotides are TGCAGTGCTAGAAGGGGCCTGGGCAATGAGCAGTTCTTC.

The sample holds a few counts of this clonotype. The rearrangement uses TRBV4-3 and TRBJ2-2; D is unclear. V lost 1 base and J lost 5, with 11 bases in between. Germline CDR1 is LGHNA and CDR2 is YSLEER. The CDR3 has 15 residues. Written as DNA, the CDR3 is TGCGCCAGCAGCCAAGTTATCTCCCAGACCGGGGAGCTGTTTTTT. This codes for CASSQVISQTGELFF.

This clonotype was counted many times. The gene calls are TRBV27 and TRBJ2-3; TRBD2 aligns across 7 bases. Trimming took 3 bases from V and 7 from J; bases not matched to a gene: 13. The CDR3 is 16 amino acids. Germline CDR1 reads MNHEY; CDR2 reads SMNVEV (reference sequence). CDR3 DNA sequence: TGTGCCAGCAGTTTTTATCGGGCGGGAGTCTTAAATACGCAGTATTTT. Encoded protein: CASSFYRAGVLNTQYF.

J is TRBJ2-7 and V is TRBV2; D might be TRBD2 (6 bases). V lost 7 bases to trimming and J lost 3 bases, with 19 bases between them. The CDR3 has 15 amino acids. Germline values: CDR1 SNHLY, CDR2 FYNNEI. CDR3 protein: CASTQFGGGGYEQYF. In DNA form, the CDR3 reads TGTGCCAGCACCCAGTTCGGGGGAGGAGGCTACGAGCAGTACTTC.

This clonotype was found many times. The chain is built from TRBV28 and TRBJ2-7, with D hard to call. V lost 3 bases and J lost 3, with 12 bases in between. The CDR3 consists of 14 residues. CDR1 MDHEN and CDR2 SYDVKM come from the germline V gene. This chain's CDR3 is CASSLYGTYYEQYF. The CDR3, as DNA: TGTGCCAGCAGTTTGTACGGCACCTACTACGAGCAGTACTTC.

This clonotype was counted at least ten times. The chain carries TRBV28 and TRBJ2-3, with TRBD1 as a possible D gene (5 bases). The CDR3 spans 15 residues. Germline lookup yields CDR1 MDHEN and CDR2 SYDVKM. The V end was cut by 0 bases, the J end by 1 base, with 8 bases between. The CDR3 DNA sequence: TGTGCCAGCAGTTTATGGGACAAGGGCACAGATACGCAGTATTTT. This codes for CASSLWDKGTDTQYF.

As to this clonotype: This may be a read error, as it is one base from a much larger clone. This sequence joins TRBV15 and TRBJ1-1; no clear D. Deletions cut 4 bases from V and 10 bases from J, with 10 bases between. This CDR3 spans 11 amino acids. In germline, CDR1 is LNHNV, CDR2 YYDKDF (reference sequence). CDR3 in DNA: TGTGCCACCAGCAAAAACCACGGAGCTTTCTTT. The encoded protein is CATSKNHGAFF.

The V and J genes are TRBV20-1 and TRBJ1-1; D may be TRBD1 (5 bases). The CDR3 is 14 amino acids. Germline lookup yields CDR1 DFQATT and CDR2 SNEGSKA (reference sequence). Trimming left V 4 bases short and J 0 bases short, with 12 bases between. The CDR3 region has the DNA TGCAGTGCTACCCCTGGACATTTGAACACTGAAGCTTTCTTT. Protein sequence: CSATPGHLNTEAFF.

This clonotype appeared a few times. CDR3 sequence (DNA): TGTGCCAGCAGCTTAGGCCCTCTAGCGGGAGCCTCTGGGGCCAACGTCCTGACTTTC. Its translation is CASSLGPLAGASGANVLTF. The rearrangement uses TRBV7-2 and TRBJ2-6; TRBD2 agrees at 10 bases. V lost 1 base and J lost 0; bases outside the gene matches: 6. CDR3 length equals 19 residues. Looked up from germline, CDR1 is SGHTA and CDR2 is FQGNSA.

This rearrangement joins TRBV5-6 to TRBJ2-1; D gene unclear. V was clipped by 3 bases and J by 4 bases, with 5 bases between them. CDR1 and CDR2 from the germline V gene are SGHDT and YYEEEE. There are 12 residues in the CDR3. The CDR3 nucleotides read TGTGCCAGCAGCTCCATTTACAATGAGCAGTTCTTC. Translating gives CASSSIYNEQFF. Complete variable domain (other parts from reference TRBV5-6 and TRBJ2-1): DAGVTQSPTHLIKTRGQQVTLRCSPKSGHDTVSWYQQALGQGPQFIFQYYEEEERQRGNFPDRFSGHQFPNYSSELNVNALLLGDSALYLCASSSIYNEQFFGPGTRLTVL.

CDR3 protein: CASSEGQIKAQYF. The DNA for the CDR3 is TGTGCCAGCAGTGAGGGACAGATAAAGGCCCAGTACTTC. The gene calls are TRBV25-1 and TRBJ2-5; TRBD1 matches at 7 bases. CDR3 length equals 13 residues. V shed 3 bases and J 9 bases; nucleotides not matched to a gene: 7. In germline, CDR1 is MGHDK, CDR2 SYGVNS.

The chain employs TRBV27 and TRBJ1-1; D perhaps matches TRBD1 (6 bases). This CDR3 region has 13 residues. Germline CDR1 reads MNHEY; CDR2 reads SMNVEV (reference sequence). Trimming pared 4 bases from V and 4 bases from J, leaving 10 bases between. The CDR3 DNA sequence: TGTGCCAGCAGTTCTGTAGGGGGCACTGAAGCTTTCTTT. This codes for CASSSVGGTEAFF.

V gene TRBV15 combines with J gene TRBJ2-7, with a tentative D call TRBD2 (5 bases). There are 12 residues in the CDR3. CDR1 is LNHNV, CDR2 YYDKDF, per germline (reference sequence). Between the trimmed V and J ends, which lost 3 bases and 4 bases, there was a span of 7 bases. This CDR3 reads CATSSSGYEQYF. CDR3 DNA: TGTGCCACCAGCAGCAGCGGTTACGAGCAGTACTTC.

This clonotype was recorded once. CDR3 amino acids: CSASAVTRGKLQETQYF. The CDR3 nucleotides are TGCAGTGCTAGTGCCGTGACACGGGGCAAACTGCAAGAGACCCAGTACTTC. This chain links TRBV20-1 with TRBJ2-5; D may correspond to TRBD1 or TRBD2 (5 bases each). The CDR3 runs 17 residues. From germline, CDR1 is DFQATT and CDR2 SNEGSKA (reference sequence). V lost 3 bases, J lost 2 bases, and 22 bases lay in between.

Notes on this clonotype: Since a much larger clone is just one base distant, this may be a read error. This chain uses TRBV28 with TRBJ2-1; TRBD2 aligns across 10 bases. Germline V gives CDR1 MDHEN, CDR2 SYDVKM. There are 20 residues in the CDR3. Germline trimming cut 3 bases from V and 12 bases from J; bases unmatched to any gene: 26. The CDR3 is CASSFPFPSIAGGGADGQFF. The CDR3 DNA is TGTGCCAGCAGTTTCCCCTTCCCCTCGATAGCGGGAGGTGGGGCGGATGGGCAGTTCTTC.

This clonotype was observed many times. The rearrangement links TRBV4-2 to TRBJ2-1, with TRBD2 matching 9 bases. The CDR3 covers 15 residues. The germline CDR1 and CDR2 sequences are LGHNA and YNFKEQ. Losses at the gene ends were 6 bases for V and 6 bases for J; bases not matched to a gene: 9. CDR3 residues: CASSPRTSVGNEQFF. Here the CDR3 DNA reads TGTGCCAGCAGTCCCAGGACTAGCGTCGGCAATGAGCAGTTCTTC.

The chain employs TRBV11-1 and TRBJ1-4; no definite D call. CDR1 and CDR2 (germline): SGHAT, FQDESV (reference sequence). The CDR3 is 14 amino acids. V gave up 3 bases and J gave up 5 bases, with 10 bases separating them. The CDR3 loop reads CASSFVRSNEKLFF. CDR3 in DNA: TGTGCCAGCAGCTTTGTGCGGTCGAATGAAAAACTGTTTTTT.

A few counts support this clonotype. This chain connects TRBV7-2 to TRBJ2-5; D unresolved. Trimming cost V 4 bases and J 2 bases, with 14 bases left between them. The CDR3 is 15 amino acids. Germline CDR1 reads SGHTA; CDR2 reads FQGNSA. CDR3 in amino acids: CASSSELASQETQYF. The CDR3 DNA reads as TGTGCCAGCAGCTCGGAACTGGCTAGTCAAGAGACCCAGTACTTC.

The chain recombines TRBV5-4 with TRBJ2-3; D unresolved. V lost 3 bases and J 0 bases, leaving 5 bases between the germline ends. In germline, CDR1 is SGHNT, CDR2 YYREEE (reference sequence). This CDR3 region has 13 residues. CDR3 sequence reads: CASSSHSTDTQYF. For the CDR3, the DNA is TGTGCCAGCAGCTCGCACAGCACAGATACGCAGTATTTT. The full variable domain, completed using reference TRBV5-4 and TRBJ2-3, is ETGVTQSPTHLIKTRGQQVTLRCSSQSGHNTVSWYQQALGQGPQFIFQYYREEENGRGNFPPRFSGLQFPNYSSELNVNALELDDSALYLCASSSHSTDTQYFGPGTRLTVL.

Worth noting for this clonotype: This may be a read error: a much more frequent sequence differs by one nucleotide. The chain uses TRBV28 and TRBJ2-7; D gene ambiguous. Per the germline V gene, CDR1 is MDHEN and CDR2 is SYDVKM. This CDR3 has 13 amino acids. The V and J ends lost 4 bases and 3 bases respectively, with 10 bases between them. CDR3 protein: CASSSPPFYEQYF. CDR3 DNA sequence: TGTGCCAGCAGTTCCCCCCCATTCTACGAGCAGTACTTC.

J is TRBJ1-1 and V is TRBV19, with D perhaps matching TRBD1 (6 bases). Germline V gene sequence: CDR1 LNHDA, CDR2 SQIVND (reference sequence). V was clipped by 10 bases and J by 4 bases, with 16 bases between them. There are 13 residues in the CDR3. This CDR3 reads CATSTGWGTEAFF. The CDR3 DNA sequence: TGTGCCACCTCCACAGGGTGGGGCACTGAAGCTTTCTTT.

This clonotype occurred many times. V and J are TRBV6-1 and TRBJ2-1; D may be TRBD2 (5 bases). V gave up 4 bases and J gave up 4 bases, with 8 bases separating them. Germline V lookup: CDR1 MNHNS, CDR2 SASEGT. The CDR3 covers 13 residues. The CDR3 DNA reads TGTGCCAGCAGTGTAGGGAGTTACAATGAGCAGTTCTTC. Amino acid sequence: CASSVGSYNEQFF.

V is TRBV6-1 and J is TRBJ2-5; D call uncertain. Germline lookup yields CDR1 MNHNS and CDR2 SASEGT. The CDR3 is 12 residues long. V was cut by 5 bases and J by 5 bases, with 9 bases left in between. CDR3 residues: CASSQRRETQYF. The CDR3 DNA reads TGTGCCAGCAGTCAGCGCCGGGAGACCCAGTACTTC.

This clonotype was counted between two and nine times. V gene TRBV28 combines with J gene TRBJ2-3; 9 nucleotides align to TRBD2. The J segment lost 2 bases and the V segment lost 2 bases, leaving 11 bases of the junction unmatched. The germline V gene encodes CDR1 MDHEN and CDR2 SYDVKM. CDR3 length: 18 amino acids. CDR3 coding DNA: TGTGCCAGCAGTTTAGGGGATCGGCTAGCGGGGACCACAGATACGCAGTATTTT. It translates to CASSLGDRLAGTTDTQYF. Full variable domain (rest looked up from reference TRBV28 and TRBJ2-3): DVKVTQSSRYLVKRTGEKVFLECVQDMDHENMFWYRQDPGLGLRLIYFSYDVKMKEKGDIPEGYSVSREKKERFSLILESASTNQTSMYLCASSLGDRLAGTTDTQYFGPGTRLTVL.